This TCR beta chain stems from a study of vaccination and CD4 T cells after COVID-19. This clonotype has a handful of counts. The antigen remains undetermined. One end of the junction varies from germline; a read error may be responsible. The CDR3 sequence is 13 residues long. Germline V CDR1 and CDR2: MNHNS, SASEGT. The treatment was: roughly ten-day PBMC culture with coronavirus spike peptide pools or control peptides (ViraFEST assay). ViraFEST grew antigen-specific T cells using peptide pools, then sequenced TCRs. Cultured CD4+ T cells had their DNA profiled by the Oncomine TCR Beta short-read assay. TCRdb analysed the PCR reads with MiXCR anew, one entry per CDR3 protein. The table includes 3,500 to 5,000 distinct CDR3 sequences, 21% detected once. Study-level points and caveats: Rising from approximately 21 to 40, the median of SARS-CoV-2-reactive clonotypes did not change significantly.

This chain links TRBV6-1 with TRBJ1-3; TRBD1 is a possible D gene (6 bases). The sequencing here drew on CD4+ T cells from blood, cultured in vitro, taken after SARS-CoV-2 vaccination. The sequence derives from a human donor who had recovered from COVID-19. In DNA, the CDR3 is TGTGCCAGCAGCGCCAGGGGTTTTCGAGAAGGGGGTTTT. Protein product: CASSARGFREGGF.